The clone carrying this TCR beta chain was counted at least ten times. Its target is not known. Each cDNA molecule carried a unique molecular identifier. TCRdb reprocessed the 5' RACE reads with MiXCR, giving one entry per CDR3 protein. The data hold about 84,000 distinct CDR3 sequences, with over 10% observed a single time. The data derive from a study of early T cells in non-severe SARS-CoV-2 infection. Looking at the study overall: The sequenced material was bulk RNA from unsorted whole blood, and its chains were unpaired.

The CDR3 extends over 14 amino acids. Germline V gene data show CDR1 as GTSNPN and CDR2 as SVGIG (reference sequence). V lost 5 bases to trimming and J lost 2 bases, with 16 bases between them. General observations from the study: VDJdb matching skewed toward anti-spike CD8 responses, missing private and CD4 specificities.

The clonotype originates from an adult who was a healthcare worker with PCR-confirmed SARS-CoV-2 infection or an uninfected control (not recorded which). The sequenced material came from whole blood. The rearrangement joins TRBV30 to TRBJ2-7, with D tentatively TRBD1 (5 bases). The CDR3 DNA reads TGTGCCTGGGGGGTCGGACAAAAAGCCTACGAGCAGTACTTC. Its protein product is CAWGVGQKAYEQYF.